This entry lists 14 T cell receptor beta chains sequenced from one sample in a study of T cell responses to AZD1222 COVID-19 vaccine. Method: immunoSEQ multiplex PCR; TCRdb's copy keeps in-frame clones and lacks some. Of approximately 190,000 clones in the sample, approximately 90% are singletons; the top ten hold roughly 0.99%. Source: peripheral blood, taken on day 0 of AZD1222 vaccination. The receptors stem from an adult in good health.

The chain recombines TRBV5-1 with TRBJ2-7, with TRBD1 as a possible D gene (5 bases). The germline V gene encodes CDR1 SGHRS and CDR2 YFSETQ. V was clipped by 2 bases and J by 9 bases, with 6 bases between them. The CDR3 length is 10 residues. The CDR3 is CASSLTGQYF. The CDR3 DNA is TGCGCCAGCAGCTTAACAGGGCAGTACTTC.

The chain employs TRBV19 and TRBJ1-2, with 7 bases that match TRBD1. The germline gives CDR1 LNHDA, CDR2 SQIVND (reference sequence). Trimming removed 6 bases from V and 5 bases from J; junction bases left unmatched: 6. The CDR3 consists of 13 residues. For the CDR3, the DNA is TGTGCCAGTAGCGTGGGACAGATTTATGGCTACACCTTC. Protein: CASSVGQIYGYTF.

V gene TRBV7-2 combines with J gene TRBJ1-2; the D is unclear. CDR1 and CDR2 (germline): SGHTA, FQGNSA. V dropped 0 bases and J dropped 5 bases, with 13 bases sitting between them. CDR3 length: 15 residues. This chain's CDR3 is CASSLAKGSEYGYTF. The CDR3 coding sequence is TGTGCCAGCAGCTTAGCGAAAGGGTCAGAATATGGCTACACCTTC.

The rearrangement joins TRBV9 to TRBJ2-5, with D perhaps matching TRBD2 (6 bases). The CDR3 has 13 amino acids. V shed 3 bases and J shed 4 bases, with 10 bases lying between them. From germline, CDR1 is SGDLS and CDR2 YYNGEE. CDR3 DNA: TGTGCCAGCAGCGGGGGGGTCGGAGAGACCCAGTACTTC. Amino acids: CASSGGVGETQYF.

The V call is TRBV6-5, the J call TRBJ1-1, with 7 bases that match TRBD1. Trimming cost V 5 bases and J 2 bases; bases outside gene matches: 5. Germline V gene sequence: CDR1 MNHEY, CDR2 SVGAGI. The CDR3 contains 14 residues. DNA for the CDR3: TGTGCCAGCAGTCTAGACAGGGTTAACACTGAAGCTTTCTTT. This translates into CASSLDRVNTEAFF.

V usage is TRBV3-1 (or the pseudogene TRBV3-2) and J usage is TRBJ1-5, with a possible D match to TRBD1 (6 bases). From germline, CDR1 is LGHDT and CDR2 YNNKEL (reference sequence). V dropped 4 bases and J dropped 7 bases, with 14 bases sitting between them. CDR3 length: 14 residues. This CDR3 is CASSPTYRGQPQHF. The CDR3 bases are TGTGCCAGCAGCCCCACCTATAGGGGGCAGCCCCAGCATTTT.

About this clone: The sample contains more than one DNA sequence encoding this CDR3. This chain joins TRBV27 and TRBJ1-5; the D is unclear. Germline assignment: CDR1 MNHEY and CDR2 SMNVEV (reference sequence). The CDR3 totals 14 residues. V lost 5 bases, J lost 1 base, and 9 bases lay in between. The CDR3 DNA sequence: TGTGCCAGCAGTCAAACGGGGAGCAATCAGCCCCAGCATTTT. Residues: CASSQTGSNQPQHF.

The genes are TRBV7-9 and TRBJ2-1; a weak D match, TRBD2 (5 bases). Trimming pared 5 bases from V and 8 bases from J, leaving 10 bases between. This CDR3 spans 12 amino acids. Germline CDR1 and CDR2: SEHNR and FQNEAQ (reference sequence). CDR3 coding DNA: TGTGCCAGCAGCCCAGGAGGCGATGAGCAGTTCTTC. This sequence encodes CASSPGGDEQFF.

The rearrangement joins TRBV15 to TRBJ1-1; TRBD1 matches 8 bases. This CDR3 spans 14 amino acids. V was clipped by 2 bases and J by 5 bases; unmatched bases: 4. Germline V lookup: CDR1 LNHNV, CDR2 YYDKDF (reference sequence). CDR3 nucleotide sequence: TGTGCCACCAGCAGAAGACAGGGGAGGACTGAAGCTTTCTTT. This gives the protein CATSRRQGRTEAFF.

The chain couples TRBV7-3 to TRBJ2-2, with D unclear. Germline V gene lookup returns CDR1 SGHTA and CDR2 FQGTGA. The length of the CDR3 is 18 residues. The ends were cut back, 3 bases at V and 2 bases at J, with 19 bases in the middle. CDR3 sequence: CASSFPTGLVINTGELFF. CDR3 nucleotide sequence: TGTGCCAGCAGCTTTCCAACCGGGCTAGTAATTAACACCGGGGAGCTGTTTTTT.

This clone has just one count. This chain links TRBV11-3 with TRBJ2-3, with 7 bases aligning to TRBD1. The junction had 14 bases not matched to a gene; V was cut back by 6 bases and J by 5 bases. This CDR3 has 16 residues. Germline V gene sequence: CDR1 SGHNT, CDR2 YENEEA. The CDR3 loop reads CASSPGTVTGEDTQYF. The CDR3 nucleotides are TGTGCCAGCAGTCCGGGTACGGTCACAGGGGAAGATACGCAGTATTTT.

This clone has a single count. The gene calls are TRBV9 and TRBJ2-7, with TRBD2 matching over 11 bases. This CDR3 has 17 amino acids. J was trimmed by 2 bases and V by 4 bases; bases with no gene match: 11. Germline loops: CDR1 SGDLS, CDR2 YYNGEE. In nucleotides, the CDR3 is TGTGCCAGCAGCCCCCAGGGCCAGACTAGCGGGGCCTACGAGCAGTACTTC. Translation: CASSPQGQTSGAYEQYF.

J is TRBJ2-2 and V is TRBV20-1; D is perhaps TRBD2 (5 bases). Germline-derived CDR1 and CDR2 are DFQATT and SNEGSKA (reference sequence). The CDR3 runs 14 residues. V lost 3 bases and J lost 7, with 15 bases in between. The CDR3 here is CSASLVARFGELFF. Written as DNA, the CDR3 is TGCAGTGCTAGTTTGGTAGCGAGGTTCGGGGAGCTGTTTTTT.

This clone was counted only a few times. This CDR3 reads CASRGQGAGQPQHF. The DNA for the CDR3 is TGTGCCAGTAGGGGGCAGGGGGCAGGACAGCCCCAGCATTTT. V and J are TRBV19 and TRBJ1-5, with TRBD1 matching over 8 bases. The length of the CDR3 is 14 residues. Germline V CDR1 and CDR2: LNHDA, SQIVND (reference sequence). After removal of 6 bases from V and 7 bases from J, the junction contained 8 bases not matched to a gene.